This T cell receptor (beta chain) was sequenced in a study of OX40 agonist ivuxolimab in advanced cancers. Overall study results and limits: No determination was made of the antigen specificity of the expanded peripheral T cells.

In regard to this clone: No antigen is known for it.

On cycle 4 day 1 and cycle 7 day 1, as well as at baseline, blood was sampled. V lost 3 bases, J lost 3 bases, and 10 bases lay in between. Germline lookup yields CDR1 SEHNR and CDR2 FQNEAQ (reference sequence). CDR3 size: 14 residues. Profiled with immunoSEQ multiplex PCR; TCRdb holds only in-frame clones, not every one. The table includes tens of thousands of clones, 80% to 90% detected once. The chain carries TRBV7-9 and TRBJ2-3; D tentatively fits TRBD1 or TRBD2 (7 bases each). This clonotype was obtained from an adult with an advanced solid tumor such as melanoma, head and neck, liver or kidney cancer. The input for sequencing was CD4+ or CD8+ T cells sorted from blood, taken in a trial of the OX40 agonist ivuxolimab. This CDR3 reads CASSFQGGTDTQYF. The CDR3 DNA sequence: TGTGCCAGCAGCTTCCAGGGGGGGACAGATACGCAGTATTTT.